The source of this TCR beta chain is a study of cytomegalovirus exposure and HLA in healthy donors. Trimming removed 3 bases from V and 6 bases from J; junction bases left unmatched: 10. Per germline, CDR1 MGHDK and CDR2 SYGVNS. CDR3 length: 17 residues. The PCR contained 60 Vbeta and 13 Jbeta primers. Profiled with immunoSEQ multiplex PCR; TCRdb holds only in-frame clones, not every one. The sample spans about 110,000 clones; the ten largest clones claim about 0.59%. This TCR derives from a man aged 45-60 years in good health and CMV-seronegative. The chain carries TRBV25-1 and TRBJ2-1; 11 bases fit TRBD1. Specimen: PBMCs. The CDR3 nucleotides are TGTGCCAGCAGTGACCTTATAGGGACAGGGGGGGTCAATGAGCAGTTCTTC. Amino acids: CASSDLIGTGGVNEQFF.